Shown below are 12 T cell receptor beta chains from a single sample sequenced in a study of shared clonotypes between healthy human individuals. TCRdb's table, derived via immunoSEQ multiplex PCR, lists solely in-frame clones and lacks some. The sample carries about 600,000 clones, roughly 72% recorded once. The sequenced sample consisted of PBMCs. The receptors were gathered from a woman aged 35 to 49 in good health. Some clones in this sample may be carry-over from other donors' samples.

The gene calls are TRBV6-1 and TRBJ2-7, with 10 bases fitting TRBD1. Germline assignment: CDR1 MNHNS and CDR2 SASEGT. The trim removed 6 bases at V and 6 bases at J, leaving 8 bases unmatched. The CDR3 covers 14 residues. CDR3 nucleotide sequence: TGTGCCAGCAGCGAAAGGGGGACAGGGGCCGAGCAGTACTTC. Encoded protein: CASSERGTGAEQYF.

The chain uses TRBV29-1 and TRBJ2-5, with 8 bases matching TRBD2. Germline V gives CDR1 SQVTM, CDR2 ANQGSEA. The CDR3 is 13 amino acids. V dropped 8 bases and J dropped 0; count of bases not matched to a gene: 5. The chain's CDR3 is CSILAVYQETQYF. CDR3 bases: TGCAGCATACTAGCGGTGTACCAAGAGACCCAGTACTTC.

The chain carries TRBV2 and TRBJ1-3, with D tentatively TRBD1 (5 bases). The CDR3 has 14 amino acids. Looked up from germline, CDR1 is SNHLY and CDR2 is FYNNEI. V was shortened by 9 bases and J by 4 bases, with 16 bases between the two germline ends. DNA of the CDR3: TGTGCCAGTGCACGTCGGGGGAAGGGAAACACCATATATTTT. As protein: CASARRGKGNTIYF.

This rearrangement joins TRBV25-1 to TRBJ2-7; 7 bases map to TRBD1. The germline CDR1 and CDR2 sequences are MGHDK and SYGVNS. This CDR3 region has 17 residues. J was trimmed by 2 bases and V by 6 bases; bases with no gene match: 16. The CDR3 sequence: CASRGHSDRRPAYEQYF. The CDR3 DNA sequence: TGTGCCAGCAGGGGACATTCGGACAGGCGGCCGGCCTACGAGCAGTACTTC.

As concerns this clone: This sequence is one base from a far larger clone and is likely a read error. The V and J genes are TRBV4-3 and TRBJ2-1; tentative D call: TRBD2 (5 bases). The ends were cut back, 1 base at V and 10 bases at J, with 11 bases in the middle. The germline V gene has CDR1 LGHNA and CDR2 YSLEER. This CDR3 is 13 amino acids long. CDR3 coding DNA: TGCGCCAGCAGCCAAGGCTGGGGAGTGGAGCAGTTCTTC. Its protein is CASSQGWGVEQFF.

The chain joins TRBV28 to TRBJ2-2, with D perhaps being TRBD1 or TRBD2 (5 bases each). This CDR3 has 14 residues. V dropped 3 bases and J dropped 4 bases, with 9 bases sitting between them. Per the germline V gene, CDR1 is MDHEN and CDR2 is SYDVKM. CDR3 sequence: CASSFRGTTGELFF. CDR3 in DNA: TGTGCCAGCAGTTTCCGAGGGACCACCGGGGAGCTGTTTTTT.

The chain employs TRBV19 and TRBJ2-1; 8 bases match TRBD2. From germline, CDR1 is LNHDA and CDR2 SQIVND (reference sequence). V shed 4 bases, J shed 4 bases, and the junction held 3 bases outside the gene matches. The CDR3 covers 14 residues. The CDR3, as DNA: TGTGCCAGTAGTAAAGCGGGAGTATACAATGAGCAGTTCTTC. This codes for CASSKAGVYNEQFF.

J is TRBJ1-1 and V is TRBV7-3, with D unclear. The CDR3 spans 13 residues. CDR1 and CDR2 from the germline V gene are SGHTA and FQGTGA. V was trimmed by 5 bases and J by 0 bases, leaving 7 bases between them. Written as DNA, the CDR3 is TGTGCCAGCAGCCCGCAGATGAACACTGAAGCTTTCTTT. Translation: CASSPQMNTEAFF.

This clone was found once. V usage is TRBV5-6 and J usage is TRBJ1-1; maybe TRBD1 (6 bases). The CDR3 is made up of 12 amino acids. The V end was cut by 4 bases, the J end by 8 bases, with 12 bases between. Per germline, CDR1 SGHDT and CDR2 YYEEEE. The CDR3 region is CASSAPQGEAFF. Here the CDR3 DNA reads TGTGCCAGCAGCGCCCCGCAGGGGGAAGCTTTCTTT.

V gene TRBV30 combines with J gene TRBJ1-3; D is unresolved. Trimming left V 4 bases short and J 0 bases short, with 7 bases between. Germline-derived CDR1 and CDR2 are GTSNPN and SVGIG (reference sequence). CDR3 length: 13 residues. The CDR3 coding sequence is TGTGCCTGGACGGGCAGCTCTGGAAACACCATATATTTT. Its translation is CAWTGSSGNTIYF.

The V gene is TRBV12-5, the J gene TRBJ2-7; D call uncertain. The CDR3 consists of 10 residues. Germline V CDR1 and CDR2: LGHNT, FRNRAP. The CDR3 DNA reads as TGTGAACAAGGAGCCTACGAGCAGTACTTC. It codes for CEQGAYEQYF.

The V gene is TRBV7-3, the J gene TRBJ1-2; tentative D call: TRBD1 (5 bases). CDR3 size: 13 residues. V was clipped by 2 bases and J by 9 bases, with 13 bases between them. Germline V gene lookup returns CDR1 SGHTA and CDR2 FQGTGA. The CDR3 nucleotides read TGTGCCAGCAGCTTAGAATTCGGGGCCCGCTACACCTTC. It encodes CASSLEFGARYTF.